A single T cell receptor (beta chain) is shown here with its context. No antigen is known for it. The data are from a study of HIV-infected children after antiretroviral therapy interruption. At the level of the study: Four children interrupted treatment; four stayed on continuous treatment. Samples from the continuous-treatment group were taken at weeks 0, 48 and 150.

The TCR library was built from RNA with a 3' RACE protocol and unique molecular identifiers. TCRdb itself ran the 3' RACE reads through MiXCR, one entry per CDR3 protein. The data hold some 90,000 distinct CDR3 sequences, with about 6.3% observed a single time. Treatment given: PENTA 11 planned treatment interruption arm or continuous ART arm. The CDR3 has 13 amino acids. V was shortened by 0 bases and J by 6 bases, with 6 bases between the two germline ends. Germline V gene data show CDR1 as LGHDT and CDR2 as YNNKEL (reference sequence). Findings and limits, study-wide: Sorted CD45RA+ naive cells might include minor non-naive CD45RA+ cells.

The TCR comes from a pool of human donors with HIV. The rearrangement links TRBV3-1 to TRBJ2-4; D call uncertain. Specimen: CD45RA+ CD4+ T cells from PBMCs, pooled from several time points, collected from a donor given antiretroviral therapy, either interrupted or continuous. The subset is: naive CD4+ CD45RA+ CD45RO- T cells. The CDR3 DNA reads TGTGCCAGCAGCCAAGATGCCCTAAACATTCAGTACTTC. Translation: CASSQDALNIQYF.